This TCR beta chain appears in the sequencing data of a study of T cell responses to AZD1222 COVID-19 vaccine. The study, taken as a whole, reports: Sampling captured repertoires only after the peak T cell response. Donor demographics were predominantly white British with a female majority; clonal diversity may be underestimated. Nearly half of spike-specific TCRs reportedly go after variant regions that carry no mutations.

Points on this clone: What it binds is unknown.

The CDR3 is 13 amino acids. V was cut by 0 bases and J by 6 bases, with 8 bases left in between. Per germline, CDR1 GTSNPN and CDR2 SVGIG (reference sequence). Libraries were prepared by immunoSEQ multiplex PCR; TCRdb keeps only in-frame clonotypes and omits some of them. The sample has 95,000 to 150,000 clones, around nine tenths seen once. The clonotype comes from an adult who received the MenACWY meningococcal vaccine as a control. Here the sequenced sample was peripheral blood, taken 28 days after the second dose of the MenACWY control vaccine. V usage is TRBV30 and J usage is TRBJ2-2; perhaps D is TRBD1 or TRBD2 (5 bases each). CDR3 in DNA: TGTGCCTGGAGTGTTCAGGGACCCGGGGAGCTGTTTTTT. It is translated as CAWSVQGPGELFF.